By frequency in the sample, the clone carrying this TCR beta chain is medium-sized. One entry per CDR3 protein, called by TCRdb with MiXCR from the PCR reads. The sample yields approximately 6,000 distinct CDR3 sequences, less than 60% seen once. Samples came from patients with localized non-small cell lung adenocarcinoma. The data derive from a study of CD4 and CD8 cells across lung adenocarcinoma regions. The CDR3 is 15 residues long. Germline CDR1 and CDR2: WSHSY and SAAADI. The sequencing input was CD8+ T cells from the margin of a lung tumor. The V and J genes are TRBV10-2 and TRBJ2-5; possible D gene TRBD1, 6 bases. The J call may be mistaken, given a closer DNA end match to TRBJ2-7. This TCR was recovered from a male donor with lung adenocarcinoma. The CD4 and CD8 labels of this study may be unreliable. The CDR3 loop reads CASSGPWDTDYEQYF. The CDR3 bases are TGCGCCAGCAGTGGGCCATGGGACACCGACTACGAGCAGTACTTC.